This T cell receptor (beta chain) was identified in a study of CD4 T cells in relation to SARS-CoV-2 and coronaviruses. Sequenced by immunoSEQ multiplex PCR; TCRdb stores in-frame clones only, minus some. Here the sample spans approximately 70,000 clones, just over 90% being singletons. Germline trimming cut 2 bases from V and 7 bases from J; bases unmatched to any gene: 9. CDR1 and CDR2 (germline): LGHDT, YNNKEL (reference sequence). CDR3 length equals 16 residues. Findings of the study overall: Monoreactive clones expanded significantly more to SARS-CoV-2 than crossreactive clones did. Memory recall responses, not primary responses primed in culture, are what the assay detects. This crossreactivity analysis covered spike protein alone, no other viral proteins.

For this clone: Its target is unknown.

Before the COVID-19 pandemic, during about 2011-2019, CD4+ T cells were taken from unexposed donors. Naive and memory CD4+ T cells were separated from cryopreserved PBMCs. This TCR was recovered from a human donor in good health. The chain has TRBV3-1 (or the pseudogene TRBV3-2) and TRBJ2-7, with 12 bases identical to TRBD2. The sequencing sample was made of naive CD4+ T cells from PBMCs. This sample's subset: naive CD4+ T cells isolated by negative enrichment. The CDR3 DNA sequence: TGTGCCAGCAGCCAACCATCCCGGACTAGCGGGATTGAGCAGTACTTC. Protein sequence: CASSQPSRTSGIEQYF.